This T cell receptor (beta chain) stems from a study of T cells after yellow fever vaccination. The study, taken as a whole, reports: Subsequent booster samples again held most clones from primary vaccination (around 96% CD4, roughly 91% CD8).

V lost 3 bases and J lost 4; bases outside the gene matches: 3. The CDR3 is 14 amino acids. From germline, CDR1 is KGHSH and CDR2 LQKENI. Only a few counts were recorded for this clonotype. Its target is not known. TCRdb called the 5' RACE reads again in MiXCR, with one record for every CDR3 protein. The sample includes hundreds of thousands of distinct CDR3 sequences, around 12% of them seen just once. Sequencing used PBMCs, obtained on the day of the yellow fever booster vaccination. This chain connects TRBV18 to TRBJ2-1; 7 nucleotides line up with TRBD1. The clonotype comes from a man aged 25-45 years who received the YFV17D yellow fever vaccine. This chain's CDR3 is CASSPLQGYNEQFF. The CDR3 DNA sequence: TGTGCCAGCTCACCGCTACAGGGGTACAATGAGCAGTTCTTC.